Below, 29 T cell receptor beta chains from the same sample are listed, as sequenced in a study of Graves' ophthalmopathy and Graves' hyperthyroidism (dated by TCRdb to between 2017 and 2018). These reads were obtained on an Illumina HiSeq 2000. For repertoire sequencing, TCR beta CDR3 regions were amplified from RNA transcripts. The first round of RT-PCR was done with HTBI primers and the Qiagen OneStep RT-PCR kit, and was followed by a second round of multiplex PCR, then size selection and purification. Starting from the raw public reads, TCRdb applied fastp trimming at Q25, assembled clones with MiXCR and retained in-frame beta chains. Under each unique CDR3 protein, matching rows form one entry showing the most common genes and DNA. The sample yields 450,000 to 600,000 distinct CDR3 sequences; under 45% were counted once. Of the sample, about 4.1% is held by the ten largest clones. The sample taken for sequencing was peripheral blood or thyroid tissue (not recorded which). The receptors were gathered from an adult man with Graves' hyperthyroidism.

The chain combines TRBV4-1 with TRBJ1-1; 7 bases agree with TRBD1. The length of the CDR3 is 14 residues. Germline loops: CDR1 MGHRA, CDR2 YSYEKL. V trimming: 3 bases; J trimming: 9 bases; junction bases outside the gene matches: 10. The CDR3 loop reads CASSQEGTEEKAFF. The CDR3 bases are TGCGCCAGCAGCCAGGAAGGGACAGAAGAGAAAGCTTTCTTT.

The CDR3 nucleotides read TGCGCCAGCAGTCTGTCCTATGGGGACACTGAAGCTTTCTTT. Translating gives CASSLSYGDTEAFF. V usage is TRBV5-1 and J usage is TRBJ1-1; D gene ambiguous. Trimming removed 5 bases at V and 3 bases at J, with 14 bases between. The CDR3 is made up of 14 amino acids. Germline CDR1 is SGHRS and CDR2 is YFSETQ. The full variable domain, completed using reference TRBV5-1 and TRBJ1-1, is KAGVTQTPRYLIKTRGQQVTLSCSPISGHRSVSWYQQTPGQGLQFLFEYFSETQRNKGNFPGRFSGRQFSNSRSEMNVSTLELGDSALYLCASSLSYGDTEAFFGQGTRLTVV.

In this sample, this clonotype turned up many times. The DNA of the CDR3 is TGTGCCAGCAGCTCGACAGGGTCGGGCACCGGGGAGCTGTTTTTT. It codes for CASSSTGSGTGELFF. The chain couples TRBV7-9 to TRBJ2-2; 7 bases line up with TRBD1. V dropped 4 bases and J dropped 4; count of bases not matched to a gene: 6. The germline V gene encodes CDR1 SEHNR and CDR2 FQNEAQ (reference sequence). The CDR3 has 15 amino acids.

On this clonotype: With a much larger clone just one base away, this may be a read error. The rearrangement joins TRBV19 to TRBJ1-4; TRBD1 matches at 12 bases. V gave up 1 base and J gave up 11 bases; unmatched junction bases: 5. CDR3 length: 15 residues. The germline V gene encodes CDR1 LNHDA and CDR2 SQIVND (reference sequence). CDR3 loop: CASSIGGQGAKKLFF. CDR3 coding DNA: TGTGCCAGTAGTATAGGGGGACAGGGGGCGAAGAAACTGTTTTTT.

CDR3 protein: CASSQDILGDPGTEAFF. CDR3 bases: TGTGCCAGCAGCCAAGATATTCTGGGAGACCCCGGCACTGAAGCTTTCTTT. The chain joins TRBV7-8 to TRBJ1-1, with D uncertain. Germline-derived CDR1 and CDR2 are SGHVS and FQNEAQ. CDR3 length: 17 amino acids. V lost 5 bases and J 4 bases, leaving 23 bases between the germline ends.

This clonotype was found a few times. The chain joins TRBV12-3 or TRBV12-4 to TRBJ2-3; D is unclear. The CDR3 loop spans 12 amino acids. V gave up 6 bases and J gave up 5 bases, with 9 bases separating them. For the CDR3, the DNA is TGTGCCAGCAGCCCCATGCGAGATACGCAGTATTTT. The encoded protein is CASSPMRDTQYF.

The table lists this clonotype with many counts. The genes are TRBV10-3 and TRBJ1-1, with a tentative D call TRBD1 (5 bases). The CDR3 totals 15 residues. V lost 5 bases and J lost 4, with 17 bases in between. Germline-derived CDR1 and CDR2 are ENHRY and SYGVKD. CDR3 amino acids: CAISNLGGGSTEAFF. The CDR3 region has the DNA TGTGCCATCAGTAACCTCGGGGGGGGGAGCACTGAAGCTTTCTTT.

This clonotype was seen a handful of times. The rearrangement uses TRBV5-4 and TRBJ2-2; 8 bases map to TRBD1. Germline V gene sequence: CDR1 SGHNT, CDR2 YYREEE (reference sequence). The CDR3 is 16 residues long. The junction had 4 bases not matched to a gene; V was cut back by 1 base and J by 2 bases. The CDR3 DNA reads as TGTGCCAGCAGCTTGAAAACAGGGGGAAACACCGGGGAGCTGTTTTTT. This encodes CASSLKTGGNTGELFF. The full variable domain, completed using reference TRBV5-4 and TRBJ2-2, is ETGVTQSPTHLIKTRGQQVTLRCSSQSGHNTVSWYQQALGQGPQFIFQYYREEENGRGNFPPRFSGLQFPNYSSELNVNALELDDSALYLCASSLKTGGNTGELFFGEGSRLTVL.

In DNA form, the CDR3 reads TGCAGCGTTGAACCGGGACTGTCGCCCGAGCAGTACTTC. Its translation: CSVEPGLSPEQYF. The V gene is TRBV29-1, the J gene TRBJ2-7, with D perhaps TRBD2 (6 bases). The CDR3 is 13 residues long. The V and J ends lost 2 bases and 6 bases respectively, with 14 bases between them. Germline V gene sequence: CDR1 SQVTM, CDR2 ANQGSEA.

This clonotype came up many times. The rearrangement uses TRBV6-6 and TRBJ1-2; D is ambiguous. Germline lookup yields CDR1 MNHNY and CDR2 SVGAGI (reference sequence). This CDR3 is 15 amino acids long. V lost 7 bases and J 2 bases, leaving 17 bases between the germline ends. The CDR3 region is CASTFSTTANYGYTF. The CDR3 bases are TGTGCCAGCACCTTCTCTACTACAGCAAACTATGGCTACACCTTC.

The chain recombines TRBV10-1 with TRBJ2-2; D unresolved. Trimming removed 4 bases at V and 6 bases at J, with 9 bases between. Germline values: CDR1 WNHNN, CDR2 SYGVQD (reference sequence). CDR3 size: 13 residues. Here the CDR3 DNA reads TGCGCCAGCAGTGGTAATAAAGCCGGGGAGCTGTTTTTT. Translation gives CASSGNKAGELFF.

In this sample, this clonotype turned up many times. DNA for the CDR3: TGCAGTGCTAGAGCCCGTACAAGGGCCCAGGCCAATTTCCCTTCCTACGAGCAGTACTTC. Its protein is CSARARTRAQANFPSYEQYF. The chain combines TRBV20-1 with TRBJ2-7; D not certain. The CDR3 runs 20 residues. The V and J ends lost 1 base and 1 base respectively, with 29 bases between them. Germline CDR1 is DFQATT and CDR2 is SNEGSKA (reference sequence).

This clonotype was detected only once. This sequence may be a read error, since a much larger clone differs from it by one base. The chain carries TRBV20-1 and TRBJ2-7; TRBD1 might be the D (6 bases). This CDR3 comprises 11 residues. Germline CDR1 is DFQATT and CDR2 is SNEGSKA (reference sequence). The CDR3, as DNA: TGCAGTGCCAAAACAGGGTTTGAGCAGCACTTC. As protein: CSAKTGFEQHF.

CDR3 bases: TGTGCCATCAGTGAGACTCCGGGACTAGCGGGGGGGCGGGAGACCCAGTACTTC. Protein product: CAISETPGLAGGRETQYF. The chain joins TRBV10-3 to TRBJ2-5, with TRBD2 matching over 16 bases. V gave up 2 bases and J gave up 5 bases; unmatched junction bases: 8. Germline V gives CDR1 ENHRY, CDR2 SYGVKD. The CDR3 runs 18 residues.

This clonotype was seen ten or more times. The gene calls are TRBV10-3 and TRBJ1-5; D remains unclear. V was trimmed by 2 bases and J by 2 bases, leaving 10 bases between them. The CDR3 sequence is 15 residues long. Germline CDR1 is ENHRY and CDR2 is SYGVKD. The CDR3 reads CAISEEVWGNQPQHF. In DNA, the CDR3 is TGTGCCATCAGTGAGGAGGTGTGGGGCAATCAGCCCCAGCATTTT.

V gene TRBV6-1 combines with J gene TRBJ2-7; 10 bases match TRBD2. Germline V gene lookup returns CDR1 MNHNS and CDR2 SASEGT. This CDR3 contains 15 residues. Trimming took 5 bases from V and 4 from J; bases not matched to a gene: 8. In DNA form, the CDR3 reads TGTGCCAGCAGTTTGTCTAGCGGGAGCCAATACGAGCAGTACTTC. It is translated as CASSLSSGSQYEQYF.

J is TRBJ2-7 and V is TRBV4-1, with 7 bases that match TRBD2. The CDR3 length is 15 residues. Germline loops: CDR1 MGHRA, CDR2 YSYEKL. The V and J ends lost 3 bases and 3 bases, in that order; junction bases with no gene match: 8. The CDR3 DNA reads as TGCGCCAGCAGCCAGCGGAGGGACTACCTCTACGAGCAGTACTTC. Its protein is CASSQRRDYLYEQYF.

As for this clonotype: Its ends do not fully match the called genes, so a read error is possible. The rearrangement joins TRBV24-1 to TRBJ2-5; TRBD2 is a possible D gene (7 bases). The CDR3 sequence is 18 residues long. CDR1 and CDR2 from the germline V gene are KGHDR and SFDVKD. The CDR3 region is CATSDPRLGGGSGETQYF. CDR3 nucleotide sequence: TGTGCCACCAGTGATCCCCGGCTGGGCGGGGGCTCTGGGGAGACCCAGTATTTC.

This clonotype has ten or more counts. CDR3 residues: CASSLEGRGTEAFF. DNA of the CDR3: TGCGCCAGCAGCCTGGAGGGCAGGGGCACTGAAGCTTTCTTT. The J gene is TRBJ1-1, the V gene TRBV5-1, with D possibly matching TRBD1 (6 bases). The CDR3 runs to 14 residues. From germline, CDR1 is SGHRS and CDR2 YFSETQ. V lost 4 bases to trimming and J lost 4 bases, with 14 bases between them.

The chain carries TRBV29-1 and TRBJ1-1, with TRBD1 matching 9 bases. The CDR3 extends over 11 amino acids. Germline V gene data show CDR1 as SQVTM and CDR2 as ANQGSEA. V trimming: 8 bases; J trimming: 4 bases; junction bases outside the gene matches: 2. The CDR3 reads CSTTGGTEAFF. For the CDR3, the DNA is TGCAGCACGACAGGGGGCACTGAAGCTTTCTTT.

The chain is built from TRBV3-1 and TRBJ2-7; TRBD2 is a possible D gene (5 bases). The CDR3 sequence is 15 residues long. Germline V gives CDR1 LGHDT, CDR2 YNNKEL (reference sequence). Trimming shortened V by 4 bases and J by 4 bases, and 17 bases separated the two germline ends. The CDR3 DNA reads TGTGCCAGCAGCCGCGGGCAGTTGGGTACGTACGAGCAGTACTTC. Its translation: CASSRGQLGTYEQYF.

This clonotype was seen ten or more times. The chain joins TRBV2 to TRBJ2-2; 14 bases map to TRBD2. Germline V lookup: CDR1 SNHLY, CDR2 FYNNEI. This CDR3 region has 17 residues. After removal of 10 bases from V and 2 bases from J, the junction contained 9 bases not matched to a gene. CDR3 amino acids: CATLTSGRVGNTGELFF. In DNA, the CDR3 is TGTGCCACCTTGACTAGCGGGAGGGTCGGAAACACCGGGGAGCTGTTTTTT.

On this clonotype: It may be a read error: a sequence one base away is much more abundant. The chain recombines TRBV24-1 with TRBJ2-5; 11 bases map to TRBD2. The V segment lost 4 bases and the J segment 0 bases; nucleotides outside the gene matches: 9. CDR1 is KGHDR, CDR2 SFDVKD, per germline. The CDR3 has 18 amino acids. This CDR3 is CATSDTSGSVRNQETQYF. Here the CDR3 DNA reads TGTGCCACCAGTGACACTAGCGGGAGCGTTAGGAACCAAGAGACCCAGTACTTC.

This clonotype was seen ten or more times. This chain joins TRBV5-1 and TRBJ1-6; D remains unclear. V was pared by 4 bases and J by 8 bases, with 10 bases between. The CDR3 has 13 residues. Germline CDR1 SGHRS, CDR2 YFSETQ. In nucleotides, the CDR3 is TGCGCCAGCAGCCTCACCCCCTATTCACCCCTCCACTTT. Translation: CASSLTPYSPLHF.

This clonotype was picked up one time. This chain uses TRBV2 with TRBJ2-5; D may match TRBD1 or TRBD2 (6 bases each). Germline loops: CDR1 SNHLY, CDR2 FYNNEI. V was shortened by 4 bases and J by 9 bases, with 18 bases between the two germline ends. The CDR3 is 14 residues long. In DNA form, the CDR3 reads TGTGCCAGCAGTGGGCTGGACAGTTGGGAGGCCCAGTACTTC. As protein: CASSGLDSWEAQYF. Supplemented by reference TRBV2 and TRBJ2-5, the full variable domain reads EPEVTQTPSHQVTQMGQEVILRCVPISNHLYFYWYRQILGQKVEFLVSFYNNEISEKSEIFDDQFSVERPDGSNFTLKIRSTKLEDSAMYFCASSGLDSWEAQYFGPGTRLLVL.

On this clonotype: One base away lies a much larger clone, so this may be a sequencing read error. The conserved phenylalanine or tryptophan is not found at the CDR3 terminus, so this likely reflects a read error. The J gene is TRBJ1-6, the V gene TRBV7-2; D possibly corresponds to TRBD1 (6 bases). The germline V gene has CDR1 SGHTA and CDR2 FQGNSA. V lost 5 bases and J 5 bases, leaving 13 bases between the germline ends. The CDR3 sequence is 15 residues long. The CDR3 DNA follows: TGTGCCAGCAGCCAGACGGACAGCCATAATTCACCCCTCCACCTT. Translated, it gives CASSQTDSHNSPLHL.

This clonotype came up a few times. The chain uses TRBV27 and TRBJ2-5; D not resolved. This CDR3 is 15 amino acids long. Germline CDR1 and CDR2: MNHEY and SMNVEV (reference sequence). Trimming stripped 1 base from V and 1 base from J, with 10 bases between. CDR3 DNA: TGTGCCAGCAGTTTATACGCCACCCTCCAAGAGACCCAGTACTTC. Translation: CASSLYATLQETQYF.

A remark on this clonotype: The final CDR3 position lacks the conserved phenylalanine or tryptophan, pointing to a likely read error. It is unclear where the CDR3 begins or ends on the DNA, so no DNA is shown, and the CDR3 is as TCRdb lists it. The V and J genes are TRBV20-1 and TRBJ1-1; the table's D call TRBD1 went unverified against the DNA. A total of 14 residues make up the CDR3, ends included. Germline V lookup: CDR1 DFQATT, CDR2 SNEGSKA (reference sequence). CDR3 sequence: CSASPQGINTEASL.

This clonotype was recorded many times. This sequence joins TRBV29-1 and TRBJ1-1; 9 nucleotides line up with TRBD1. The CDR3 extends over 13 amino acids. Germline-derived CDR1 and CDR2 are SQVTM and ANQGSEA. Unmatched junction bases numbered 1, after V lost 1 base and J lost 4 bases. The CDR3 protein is CSVEVDRGTEAFF. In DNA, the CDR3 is TGCAGCGTTGAAGTGGACAGGGGCACTGAAGCTTTCTTT.